One sample yielded the 22 T cell receptor beta chains listed below, sequenced in a study of early T cells in non-severe SARS-CoV-2 infection. Using its own MiXCR run on the 5' RACE reads, TCRdb lists one record per CDR3 protein. This table holds roughly 31,000 distinct CDR3 sequences, about 10% found once. The sample taken for sequencing was whole blood. Source of these receptors: an adult who was a healthcare worker with PCR-confirmed SARS-CoV-2 infection or an uninfected control (not recorded which).

V and J are TRBV6-2 or TRBV6-3 and TRBJ2-2; D gene uncertain. This CDR3 comprises 13 residues. V was pared by 4 bases and J by 6 bases, with 9 bases between. CDR1 MNHEY and CDR2 SVGEGT come from the germline V gene. The CDR3 sequence is CASSSATPGELFF. In nucleotides, the CDR3 is TGTGCCAGCAGTTCCGCCACTCCCGGGGAGCTGTTTTTT.

This clonotype has more than one count but fewer than ten. The chain joins TRBV7-3 to TRBJ1-6, with D hard to call. Germline V CDR1 and CDR2: SGHTA, FQGTGA. The CDR3 loop spans 15 amino acids. The V and J ends lost 2 bases and 7 bases respectively, with 12 bases between them. Here the CDR3 reads CASSLQPGGNSPLHF. CDR3 DNA: TGTGCCAGCAGCTTACAGCCGGGAGGGAATTCACCCCTCCACTTT.

In its sample, this clonotype was seen a few times. The rearrangement uses TRBV5-6 and TRBJ1-1; D is ambiguous. V lost 1 base, J lost 5 bases, and 12 bases lay in between. Germline V gene lookup returns CDR1 SGHDT and CDR2 YYEEEE. The CDR3 loop spans 14 amino acids. This CDR3 reads CASSLMGKKTEAFF. In DNA, the CDR3 is TGTGCCAGCAGCTTGATGGGTAAGAAGACTGAAGCTTTCTTT.

The sample holds a few counts of this clonotype. This chain uses TRBV29-1 with TRBJ1-1; 12 bases agree with TRBD1. This CDR3 is 17 amino acids long. The germline V gene encodes CDR1 SQVTM and CDR2 ANQGSEA. The trim removed 7 bases at V and 1 base at J, leaving 13 bases unmatched. CDR3 nucleotides: TGCAGCGCGACCCGCCCCGGGACAGGGGGCAGGAACACTGAAGCTTTCTTT. This translates into CSATRPGTGGRNTEAFF.

There are a few counts of this clonotype. The chain recombines TRBV6-1 with TRBJ2-3; D may correspond to TRBD1 or TRBD2 (6 bases each). Between the trimmed V and J ends, which lost 6 bases and 2 bases, there was a span of 15 bases. The CDR3 is made up of 15 amino acids. Germline V gene lookup returns CDR1 MNHNS and CDR2 SASEGT. The CDR3 DNA reads as TGTGCCAGCAGCGGAGGGGGGATTTTCACAGATACGCAGTATTTT. It translates to CASSGGGIFTDTQYF.

This sequence joins TRBV20-1 and TRBJ2-3; 13 bases agree with TRBD2. The V gene's germline CDR1 is DFQATT and CDR2 SNEGSKA (reference sequence). V trimming: 6 bases; J trimming: 0 bases; junction bases outside the gene matches: 15. CDR3 length: 19 residues. This CDR3 is CSAPRGRLAGGSSTDTQYF. The DNA of the CDR3 is TGCAGTGCCCCCCGGGGGCGACTAGCGGGGGGCTCGAGCACAGATACGCAGTATTTT.

There are a few counts of this clonotype. Here the CDR3 DNA reads TGTGCCAGCAGCGGACCCTTAGGGCAGGCCCAAGAGACCCAGTACTTC. Translating it yields CASSGPLGQAQETQYF. The genes are TRBV7-2 and TRBJ2-5; D is unresolved. This CDR3 comprises 16 residues. V lost 5 bases and J 1 base, leaving 17 bases between the germline ends. Germline CDR1 reads SGHTA; CDR2 reads FQGNSA.

V usage is TRBV29-1 and J usage is TRBJ1-2, with D hard to call. V gave up 6 bases and J gave up 4 bases, with 12 bases separating them. The germline V gene encodes CDR1 SQVTM and CDR2 ANQGSEA. This CDR3 is 12 amino acids long. The CDR3 nucleotides are TGCAGCGTCGTCCGGGCGGGCTATGGCTACACCTTC. This sequence encodes CSVVRAGYGYTF.

V is TRBV4-3 and J is TRBJ2-7; D may match TRBD1 or TRBD2 (5 bases each). Germline assignment: CDR1 LGHNA and CDR2 YSLEER. This CDR3 region has 16 residues. V was cut by 3 bases and J by 1 base, with 16 bases left in between. CDR3 DNA: TGCGCCAGCAGCCAGAGATGGGGTGGGGGATCCTACGAGCAGTACTTC. Amino acid sequence: CASSQRWGGGSYEQYF.

This clonotype was recorded many times. The chain uses TRBV27 and TRBJ2-2; D perhaps matches TRBD1 (6 bases). V shed 5 bases and J shed 2 bases, with 12 bases lying between them. This CDR3 has 15 residues. CDR1 MNHEY and CDR2 SMNVEV come from the germline V gene (reference sequence). In nucleotides, the CDR3 is TGTGCCAGCAGTATTATGACAGGAAACACCGGGGAGCTGTTTTTT. Its protein product is CASSIMTGNTGELFF.

In its sample, this clonotype was seen many times. The J gene is TRBJ1-1, the V gene TRBV3-1; D ambiguous. Trimming took off 1 base at V and 4 bases at J, with 7 bases between the two ends. The CDR3 has 13 amino acids. Germline V lookup: CDR1 LGHDT, CDR2 YNNKEL (reference sequence). CDR3 coding DNA: TGTGCCAGCAGCCAAGCGCTTAGCACTGAAGCTTTCTTT. Its protein product is CASSQALSTEAFF.

This clonotype has just a few counts. The chain couples TRBV9 to TRBJ2-3; no clear D gene. Germline V gene sequence: CDR1 SGDLS, CDR2 YYNGEE. This CDR3 has 12 amino acids. The V end lost 3 bases, the J end lost 6 bases, and 8 bases lay between the germline ends. The DNA for the CDR3 is TGTGCCAGCAGCGCGTCGATGGATACGCAGTATTTT. It translates to CASSASMDTQYF.

This clonotype was observed at least ten times. This chain joins TRBV5-1 and TRBJ2-5, with D perhaps TRBD1 (5 bases). This CDR3 spans 13 amino acids. Trimming pared 0 bases from V and 6 bases from J, leaving 9 bases between. Germline V CDR1 and CDR2: SGHRS, YFSETQ. CDR3 residues: CASSLESGKTQYF. The CDR3 DNA sequence: TGCGCCAGCAGCTTGGAGTCAGGGAAGACCCAGTACTTC.

This clonotype was recorded a few times. The chain joins TRBV29-1 to TRBJ2-1; 9 bases map to TRBD1. From germline, CDR1 is SQVTM and CDR2 ANQGSEA. The CDR3 consists of 15 residues. CDR3 in DNA: TGCGCTTACACCGGCGGACAGGGGCCGTACAATGAGCAGTTCTTC. Its protein product is CAYTGGQGPYNEQFF.

This clonotype has only a few counts. The chain recombines TRBV7-2 with TRBJ2-7, with no clear D. V shed 0 bases and J shed 9 bases, with 21 bases lying between them. Germline V gene lookup returns CDR1 SGHTA and CDR2 FQGNSA. The CDR3 runs to 16 residues. The DNA for the CDR3 is TGTGCCAGCAGCTTAGCGGGTACACAAACTCTTGATTCGCAGTACTTC. Its translation: CASSLAGTQTLDSQYF.

In its sample, this clonotype was seen a few times. The V gene is TRBV2, the J gene TRBJ1-4; D not certain. V shed 5 bases and J shed 6 bases, with 13 bases lying between them. The CDR3 length is 14 residues. The germline V gene has CDR1 SNHLY and CDR2 FYNNEI. CDR3 region: CASSWANGDEKLFF. The CDR3 DNA reads TGTGCCAGCAGTTGGGCCAACGGGGATGAAAAACTGTTTTTT.

This clonotype occurred many times. J is TRBJ2-5 and V is TRBV6-6; D may be TRBD1 or TRBD2 (5 bases each). Per germline, CDR1 MNHNY and CDR2 SVGAGI (reference sequence). V lost 2 bases and J 2 bases, leaving 9 bases between the germline ends. This CDR3 is 14 amino acids long. The DNA of the CDR3 is TGTGCCAGCAGTTACGGGACGGATCAAGAGACCCAGTACTTC. This gives the protein CASSYGTDQETQYF.

This clonotype was counted between two and nine times. This rearrangement joins TRBV30 to TRBJ1-1; TRBD1 aligns across 7 bases. This CDR3 region has 14 residues. Trimming took 4 bases from V and 4 from J; bases not matched to a gene: 9. CDR1 is GTSNPN and CDR2 is SVGIG in the germline V gene (reference sequence). CDR3 protein: CAWNPGGASTEAFF. CDR3 DNA sequence: TGTGCCTGGAACCCAGGGGGTGCAAGCACTGAAGCTTTCTTT.

This clonotype was recorded at least ten times. The chain is built from TRBV4-3 and TRBJ2-6; no reliable D call. Germline CDR1 LGHNA, CDR2 YSLEER. Trimming stripped 0 bases from V and 0 bases from J, with 9 bases between. This CDR3 has 17 amino acids. CDR3 coding DNA: TGCGCCAGCAGCCAAGATCGACGGAGCTCTGGGGCCAACGTCCTGACTTTC. Amino acid sequence: CASSQDRRSSGANVLTF.

This clonotype has ten or more counts. V is TRBV4-3 and J is TRBJ2-2; perhaps TRBD2 as D (5 bases). Germline lookup yields CDR1 LGHNA and CDR2 YSLEER. Trimming stripped 4 bases from V and 4 bases from J, with 13 bases between. The CDR3 has 15 amino acids. In nucleotides, the CDR3 is TGCGCCAGCAGCCTTGCGGGCCACGTCACCGGGGAGCTGTTTTTT. Its protein is CASSLAGHVTGELFF.

This clonotype was recorded many times. The rearrangement uses TRBV18 and TRBJ1-3, with D possibly TRBD1 on 5 matching bases. In germline, CDR1 is KGHSH, CDR2 LQKENI. Between the trimmed V and J ends, which lost 3 bases and 3 bases, there was a span of 15 bases. The CDR3 runs to 16 residues. In DNA form, the CDR3 reads TGTGCCAGCTCACCCGCGAAGGCAGGGCATGGAAACACCATATATTTT. This translates into CASSPAKAGHGNTIYF.

This clonotype was observed many times. This chain links TRBV10-3 with TRBJ2-1; 7 bases agree with TRBD2. V lost 6 bases, J lost 5 bases, and 4 bases stayed unmatched. The CDR3 covers 13 residues. CDR1 and CDR2 from the germline V gene are ENHRY and SYGVKD. DNA for the CDR3: TGTGCCATCAGGGAGGGACTAAACAATGAGCAGTTCTTC. Amino acids: CAIREGLNNEQFF.